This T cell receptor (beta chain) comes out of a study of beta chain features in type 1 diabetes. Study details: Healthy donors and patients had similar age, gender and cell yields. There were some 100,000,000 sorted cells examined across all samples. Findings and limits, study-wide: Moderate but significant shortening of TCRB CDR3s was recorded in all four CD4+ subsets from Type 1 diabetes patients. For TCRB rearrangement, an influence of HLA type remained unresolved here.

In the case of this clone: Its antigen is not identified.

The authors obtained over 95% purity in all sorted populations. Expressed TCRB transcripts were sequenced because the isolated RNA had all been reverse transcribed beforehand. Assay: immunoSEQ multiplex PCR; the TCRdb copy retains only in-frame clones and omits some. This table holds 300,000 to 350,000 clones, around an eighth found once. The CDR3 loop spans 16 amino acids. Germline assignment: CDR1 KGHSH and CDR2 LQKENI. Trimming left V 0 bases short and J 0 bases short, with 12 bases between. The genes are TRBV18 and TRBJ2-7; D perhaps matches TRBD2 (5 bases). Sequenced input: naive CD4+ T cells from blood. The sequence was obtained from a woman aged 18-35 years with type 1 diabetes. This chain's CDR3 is CASSPPYKRSSYEQYF. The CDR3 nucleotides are TGTGCCAGCTCACCACCGTATAAGCGGAGCTCCTACGAGCAGTACTTC.